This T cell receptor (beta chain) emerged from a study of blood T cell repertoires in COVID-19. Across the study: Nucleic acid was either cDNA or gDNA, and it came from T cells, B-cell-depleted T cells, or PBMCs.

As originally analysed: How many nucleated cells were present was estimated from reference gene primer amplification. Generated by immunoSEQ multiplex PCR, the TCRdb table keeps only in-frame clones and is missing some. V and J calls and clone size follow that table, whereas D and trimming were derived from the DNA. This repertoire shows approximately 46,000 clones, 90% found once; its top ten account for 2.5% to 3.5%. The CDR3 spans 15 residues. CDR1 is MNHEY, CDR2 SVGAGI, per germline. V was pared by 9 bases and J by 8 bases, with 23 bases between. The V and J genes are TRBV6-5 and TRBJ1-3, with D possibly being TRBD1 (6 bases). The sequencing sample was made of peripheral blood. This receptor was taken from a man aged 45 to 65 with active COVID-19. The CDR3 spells CASLERGGSGDTIYF. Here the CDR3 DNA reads TGTGCCAGTCTTGAGAGGGGGGGCTCCGGTGACACCATATATTTT.